This TCR beta chain emerged from a study of metastatic and nonmetastatic thyroid tumors. Germline V lookup: CDR1 LNHDA, CDR2 SQIVND (reference sequence). The CDR3 totals 16 residues. V shed 5 bases, J shed 7 bases, and the junction held 11 bases outside the gene matches. TCRdb ran MiXCR on the PCR reads. The data show 25,000 to 35,000 clones, with 15% to 20% seen just once and about 4.4% held by the top ten. At least ten counts were recorded for this clone. Patients underwent thyroid surgery, and none had received any treatment before it. Sequencing used blood. This chain links TRBV19 with TRBJ1-4, with 9 bases lining up with TRBD1. This clonotype was sampled from a female donor with papillary thyroid cancer or a benign thyroid nodule (not recorded which). Some clones in this sample may be carry-over from other donors' samples. The CDR3 sequence is CASSVFPGQGGEKLFF. The CDR3 DNA reads TGTGCCAGTAGTGTTTTTCCGGGACAGGGCGGTGAAAAACTGTTTTTT.